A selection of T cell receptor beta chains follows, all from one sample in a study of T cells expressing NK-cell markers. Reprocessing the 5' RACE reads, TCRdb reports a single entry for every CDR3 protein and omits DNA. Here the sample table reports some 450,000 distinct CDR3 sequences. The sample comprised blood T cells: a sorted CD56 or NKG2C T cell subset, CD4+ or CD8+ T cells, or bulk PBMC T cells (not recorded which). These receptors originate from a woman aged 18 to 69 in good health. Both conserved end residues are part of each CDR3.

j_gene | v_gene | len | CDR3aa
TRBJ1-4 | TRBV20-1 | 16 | CSASPGRTTTNEKLFF
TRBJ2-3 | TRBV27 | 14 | CASSLLGFMDTQYF
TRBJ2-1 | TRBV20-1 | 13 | CSASKRGGYEQFF
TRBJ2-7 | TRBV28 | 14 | CASSFSSGSEDQYF
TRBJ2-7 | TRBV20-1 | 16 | CSALEKSGRVPYEQYF
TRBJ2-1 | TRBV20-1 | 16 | CSAPPGGGRWYNEQFF
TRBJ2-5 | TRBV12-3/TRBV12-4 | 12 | CASSFGTETQYF
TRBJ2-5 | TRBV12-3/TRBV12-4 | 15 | CASSFDSGRGETQYF
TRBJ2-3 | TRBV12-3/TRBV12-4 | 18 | CASSPSGRQMSPSDTQYF
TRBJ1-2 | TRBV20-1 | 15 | CSAAFDRGHFYGYTF
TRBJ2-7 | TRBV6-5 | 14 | CASSYGGVLDEQYF
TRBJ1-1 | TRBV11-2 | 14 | CASSLSGTNTEAFF
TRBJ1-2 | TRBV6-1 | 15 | CASTTTPWTGAGYTF
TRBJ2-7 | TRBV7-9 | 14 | CASSLRLNPSEQYF
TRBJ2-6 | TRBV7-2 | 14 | CASSSRSGANVLTF
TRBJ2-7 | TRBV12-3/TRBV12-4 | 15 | CASQKGLAGSYEQYF
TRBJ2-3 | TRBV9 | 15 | CASSVMRGDTDTQYF
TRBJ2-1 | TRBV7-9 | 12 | CASSSYNNEQFF
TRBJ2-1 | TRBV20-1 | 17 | CSARDSPGTSGYNEQFF
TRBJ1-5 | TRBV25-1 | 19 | CASSSSAWSGDPSNQPQHF
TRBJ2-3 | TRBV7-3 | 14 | CASRSLAGTDTQYF
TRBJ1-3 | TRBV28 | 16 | CASSLLRGPSGNTIYF